This TCR beta chain was sequenced in a study of radiation and T cells in renal cell carcinoma. For the study at large: Nephrectomy followed 15 Gy stereotactic body radiation by 4 weeks.

Time point defined: blood 2 weeks post-SBRT. Treatment reported: 15 Gy SBRT to primary tumor, nephrectomy 4 weeks later. Serial blood draws occurred at baseline and 2 and 4 weeks post-SBRT. The patient's renal cell carcinoma had clear cell pathology. Measured with immunoSEQ multiplex PCR; TCRdb has only the in-frame clones, and not every one. This repertoire shows 100,000 to 150,000 clones, around 82% found once; its top ten account for approximately 6.3%. The length of the CDR3 is 16 residues. Germline V gene sequence: CDR1 KGHSH, CDR2 LQKENI. Deletions cut 3 bases from V and 4 bases from J, with 18 bases between.

This chain uses TRBV18 with TRBJ1-2; weak D call: TRBD1 (6 bases). The receptor was isolated from a man aged 45-60 years with renal cell carcinoma. The sample was blood, taken from a patient whose treatment included radiotherapy and nephrectomy. The CDR3 spells CASSPDTGQRGYGYTF. The CDR3 DNA follows: TGTGCCAGCTCACCCGATACAGGACAGAGAGGCTATGGCTACACCTTC.